The next 8 T cell receptor beta chains were all read from a single sample in a study of shared clonotypes between healthy human individuals. The method was immunoSEQ multiplex PCR; TCRdb's version includes in-frame clones alone and lacks a portion of them. Seen here are around 2.3 million clones, approximately 94% observed once, and the top ten hold about 0.13%. Input material: naive CD4+ T cells sorted from blood. Subset specified: CD45RA+ positively selected. Receptors originate from a young man in good health.

The gene calls are TRBV6-6 and TRBJ2-7, with D possibly being TRBD1 or TRBD2 (5 bases each). Germline loops: CDR1 MNHNY, CDR2 SVGAGI (reference sequence). V lost 7 bases, J lost 2 bases, and 15 bases lay in between. This CDR3 contains 14 residues. For the CDR3, the DNA is TGTGCCAGCAATAGGGACGCAGTCACCTACGAGCAGTACTTC. This translates into CASNRDAVTYEQYF.

The chain uses TRBV7-9 and TRBJ2-3; D gene uncertain. With 0 bases removed from V and 4 bases from J, the gap between germline ends came to 2 bases. CDR1 and CDR2 from the germline V gene are SEHNR and FQNEAQ (reference sequence). The CDR3 is 12 amino acids. The CDR3 sequence: CASSLASDTQYF. The DNA for the CDR3 is TGTGCCAGCAGCTTAGCCTCAGATACGCAGTATTTT.

The V gene is TRBV30, the J gene TRBJ1-4; 9 bases align to TRBD1. CDR1 and CDR2 (germline): GTSNPN, SVGIG (reference sequence). Trimming at V came to 0 bases and at J to 5 bases, leaving 13 bases not matched to a gene. The CDR3 totals 18 residues. CDR3 protein: CAWSVRWDRVEGNEKLFF. The CDR3 DNA follows: TGTGCCTGGAGTGTACGATGGGACAGGGTTGAGGGAAATGAAAAACTGTTTTTT.

The chain joins TRBV19 to TRBJ1-6; weak D call: TRBD1 (5 bases). The V end lost 5 bases, the J end lost 4 bases, and 9 bases lay between the germline ends. The germline V gene has CDR1 LNHDA and CDR2 SQIVND (reference sequence). This CDR3 spans 14 amino acids. CDR3 DNA: TGTGCCAGTAGTCCGGGGACTTATAATTCACCCCTCCACTTT. Residues: CASSPGTYNSPLHF.

The chain has TRBV19 and TRBJ1-1; TRBD1 might be the D (6 bases). The CDR3 runs to 14 residues. V dropped 5 bases and J dropped 1 base, with 11 bases sitting between them. CDR1 and CDR2 (germline): LNHDA, SQIVND (reference sequence). The CDR3: CASSAVDRNTEAFF. The CDR3 DNA sequence: TGTGCCAGTAGTGCCGTGGACAGGAACACTGAAGCTTTCTTT. The full variable domain, in which reference TRBV19 and TRBJ1-1 provide the parts outside the CDR3, is DGGITQSPKYLFRKEGQNVTLSCEQNLNHDAMYWYRQDPGQGLRLIYYSQIVNDFQKGDIAEGYSVSREKKESFPLTVTSAQKNPTAFYLCASSAVDRNTEAFFGQGTRLTVV.

With regard to this clone: Other nucleotide sequences from this sample produce the same CDR3. The chain combines TRBV6-5 with TRBJ1-2; no firm D call. The germline CDR1 and CDR2 sequences are MNHEY and SVGAGI. The ends were cut back, 2 bases at V and 7 bases at J, with 5 bases in the middle. The CDR3 is made up of 11 amino acids. The CDR3 protein is CASSYEGGYTF. CDR3 bases: TGTGCCAGCAGTTACGAGGGTGGCTACACCTTC.

With regard to this clone: The identical CDR3 is also encoded by other nucleotide sequences in the sample. The chain has TRBV18 and TRBJ1-2; 9 positions match TRBD1. V shed 3 bases, J shed 4 bases, and the junction held 3 bases outside the gene matches. Germline CDR1 is KGHSH and CDR2 is LQKENI. The CDR3 runs to 14 residues. In DNA, the CDR3 is TGTGCCAGCTCACCGGACAGGGGTGGCTATGGCTACACCTTC. It translates to CASSPDRGGYGYTF.

V gene TRBV7-9 combines with J gene TRBJ1-2; D is possibly TRBD1 (5 bases). V was cut by 5 bases and J by 6 bases, with 19 bases left in between. The CDR3 is 15 amino acids. Germline values: CDR1 SEHNR, CDR2 FQNEAQ (reference sequence). The CDR3 sequence: CASSTGEGRTNGYTF. The CDR3 DNA reads as TGTGCCAGCAGCACCGGAGAGGGACGGACCAATGGCTACACCTTC.